These 21 T cell receptor beta chains were all obtained from the same sample, sequenced in a study of cytomegalovirus exposure and HLA in healthy donors. Primers for the PCR totalled 60 Vbeta and 13 Jbeta. Sequencing used immunoSEQ multiplex PCR; TCRdb keeps in-frame clones, though not all of them. The data show 120,000 to 150,000 clones, about three quarters seen once. The sequencing sample was made of PBMCs. Every receptor here comes from a female donor in good health and CMV-seronegative.

The rearrangement uses TRBV5-1 and TRBJ2-5; 10 nucleotides align to TRBD1. The J call could be wrong; TRBJ2-7 is a better fit for the DNA end. The CDR3 is 19 amino acids. Germline-derived CDR1 and CDR2 are SGHRS and YFSETQ. The CDR3 sequence: CASSAPPGQGLLGRDEQYF. The CDR3 DNA follows: TGCGCCAGCAGCGCTCCTCCGGGACAGGGGCTTTTGGGGCGTGACGAGCAGTACTTC.

The gene calls are TRBV7-6 and TRBJ1-5; D possibly corresponds to TRBD1 (5 bases). Trimming removed 0 bases from V and 2 bases from J, with 14 bases in between. Looked up from germline, CDR1 is SGHVS and CDR2 is FNYEAQ. The CDR3 length is 17 residues. CDR3 bases: TGTGCCAGCAGCTTAGCCCAGGGCCGGGGGGGCAATCAGCCCCAGCATTTT. It codes for CASSLAQGRGGNQPQHF.

The chain uses TRBV10-1 and TRBJ2-7, with 9 bases lining up with TRBD1. Trimming removed 0 bases from V and 6 bases from J; junction bases left unmatched: 12. CDR1 is WNHNN, CDR2 SYGVQD, per germline (reference sequence). CDR3 length equals 17 residues. Here the CDR3 DNA reads TGCGCCAGCAGTGAGTCAACGATGTTGGGGACAGGGCTCGAGCAGTACTTC. Its protein is CASSESTMLGTGLEQYF.

This chain connects TRBV6-1 to TRBJ2-1, with 9 bases that match TRBD1. This CDR3 has 14 residues. Unmatched junction bases numbered 2, after V lost 1 base and J lost 7 bases. Germline assignment: CDR1 MNHNS and CDR2 SASEGT. The CDR3 here is CASSEGTGVNEQFF. The CDR3 DNA follows: TGTGCCAGCAGTGAAGGGACAGGGGTAAATGAGCAGTTCTTC.

Only a few counts were recorded for this clone. The rearrangement links TRBV2 to TRBJ1-2; D uncertain. This CDR3 has 11 amino acids. Trimming took 7 bases from V and 7 from J, leaving 10 bases between them. Germline-derived CDR1 and CDR2 are SNHLY and FYNNEI. Here the CDR3 reads CASIRAGGYTF. CDR3 nucleotides: TGTGCCAGCATTCGGGCGGGTGGCTACACCTTC.

The gene calls are TRBV6-5 and TRBJ1-2; possibly TRBD1 for D (5 bases). The CDR3 is 15 amino acids. Per germline, CDR1 MNHEY and CDR2 SVGAGI. The germline V and J ends were trimmed by 7 bases and 3 bases, with 18 bases remaining between them. The DNA of the CDR3 is TGTGCCAGCAACTCCCCCCCTCGGGGGTACTATGGCTACACCTTC. Encoded protein: CASNSPPRGYYGYTF.

The V and J genes are TRBV23-1 and TRBJ2-7; 11 bases agree with TRBD1. TRBV23-1 carries the ORF label, with uncertain function. The J segment lost 1 base and the V segment lost 8 bases, leaving 13 bases of the junction unmatched. The CDR3 is 17 amino acids. The CDR3 DNA sequence: TGCGCCAGCTTTAACCCGGGACAGGGGGATTTTTCCTACGAGCAGTACTTC. Protein product: CASFNPGQGDFSYEQYF.

This clone was found a few times. J is TRBJ1-1 and V is TRBV6-1; TRBD1 aligns across 11 bases. CDR1 is MNHNS and CDR2 is SASEGT in the germline V gene. J gave up 1 base and V 3 bases, and 4 bases lay outside the gene matches. The CDR3 has 16 amino acids. CDR3 residues: CASSEVGTGGNTEAFF. CDR3 in DNA: TGTGCCAGCAGTGAGGTTGGGACAGGGGGGAACACTGAAGCTTTCTTT.

In its sample, this clone was seen a few times. The chain joins TRBV21-1 to TRBJ1-5. TRBV21-1 is shown as a pseudogene. The CDR3 has 12 residues. The CDR3 DNA reads TGTGCCAGCAGCAAAGATGGGAGGCCCCAGCATTTT. Protein: CASSKDGRPQHF.

The V and J genes are TRBV10-3 and TRBJ1-4; D not resolved. V dropped 8 bases and J dropped 8 bases, with 18 bases sitting between them. There are 14 residues in the CDR3. CDR1 is ENHRY and CDR2 is SYGVKD in the germline V gene. CDR3 protein: CAIPISRLGEKLFF. CDR3 coding DNA: TGTGCCATCCCAATATCCAGGCTTGGGGAAAAACTGTTTTTT.

V and J are TRBV19 and TRBJ1-1; D perhaps matches TRBD1 (5 bases). V dropped 2 bases and J dropped 3 bases, with 10 bases sitting between them. CDR3 length: 14 amino acids. Germline CDR1 reads LNHDA; CDR2 reads SQIVND (reference sequence). CDR3 DNA sequence: TGTGCCAGTAGTATACAGGGAGGCGACACTGAAGCTTTCTTT. Its translation: CASSIQGGDTEAFF.

The CDR3 region is CASSLRTGGNYNEQFF. DNA for the CDR3: TGTGCCAGCAGCTTAAGGACGGGGGGGAACTACAATGAGCAGTTCTTC. The chain is built from TRBV7-3 and TRBJ2-1; 8 bases are shared with TRBD2. The CDR3 has 16 amino acids. J gave up 3 bases and V 1 base, and 5 bases lay outside the gene matches. Germline CDR1 is SGHTA and CDR2 is FQGTGA.

The gene calls are TRBV7-3 and TRBJ2-2, with D tentatively TRBD1 (5 bases). The V end lost 5 bases, the J end lost 3 bases, and 10 bases lay between the germline ends. Germline CDR1 is SGHTA and CDR2 is FQGTGA. The CDR3 runs to 14 residues. CDR3 region: CASSVDRYTGELFF. As DNA, the CDR3 is TGTGCCAGCAGCGTCGACAGATACACCGGGGAGCTGTTTTTT.

This rearrangement joins TRBV18 to TRBJ2-7; TRBD1 might be the D (6 bases). The CDR3 consists of 15 residues. Between the trimmed V and J ends, which lost 4 bases and 7 bases, there was a span of 20 bases. Germline assignment: CDR1 KGHSH and CDR2 LQKENI. The CDR3 protein is CASSRLGALLEEQYF. In nucleotides, the CDR3 is TGTGCCAGCTCACGCTTGGGGGCGCTACTTGAGGAGCAGTACTTC.

The chain uses TRBV5-1 and TRBJ2-7; TRBD2 agrees at 8 bases. Germline V gene data show CDR1 as SGHRS and CDR2 as YFSETQ. This CDR3 is 15 amino acids long. With V trimmed by 1 base and J by 4 bases, 7 bases remained unmatched. The CDR3, as DNA: TGCGCCAGCAGCTTGCAGCGGGGGTCCCCGTACGAGCAGTACTTC. As protein: CASSLQRGSPYEQYF.

The rearrangement links TRBV5-5 to TRBJ2-7, with 14 bases lining up with TRBD2. The trim removed 4 bases at V and 0 bases at J, leaving 12 bases unmatched. The length of the CDR3 is 19 residues. Germline CDR1 and CDR2: SGHKS and YYEKEE (reference sequence). CDR3 protein: CASSQLPGLAGVISYEQYF. The DNA of the CDR3 is TGTGCCAGCAGCCAATTACCGGGACTAGCGGGAGTAATCTCCTACGAGCAGTACTTC.

V is TRBV11-2 and J is TRBJ1-3; 7 bases line up with TRBD1. This CDR3 is 15 amino acids long. From germline, CDR1 is SGHAT and CDR2 FQNNGV. Losses at the gene ends were 5 bases for V and 3 bases for J; bases not matched to a gene: 7. The CDR3 DNA reads as TGTGCCAGCAGCCCCCTCCGGGACAGTGGAAACACCATATATTTT. Protein: CASSPLRDSGNTIYF.

The chain employs TRBV28 and TRBJ1-3; D remains ambiguous. Trimming cost V 8 bases and J 3 bases, with 14 bases left between them. This CDR3 is 14 amino acids long. The germline CDR1 and CDR2 sequences are MDHEN and SYDVKM. The CDR3 protein is CASEASTHGNTIYF. CDR3 DNA sequence: TGTGCCAGCGAGGCCTCTACTCATGGAAACACCATATATTTT.

Concerning this clone: Within the sample, other DNA sequences also encode this same CDR3. J is TRBJ2-3 and V is TRBV4-1, with a possible D match to TRBD2 (5 bases). Germline V gene sequence: CDR1 MGHRA, CDR2 YSYEKL. The CDR3 contains 15 residues. The V gene lost 0 bases and the J gene lost 2 bases, with 9 bases spanning the gap. Here the CDR3 reads CASSQERRDTDTQYF. Written as DNA, the CDR3 is TGCGCCAGCAGCCAAGAACGTCGGGACACAGATACGCAGTATTTT.

This clone was seen a single time. The chain employs TRBV5-1 and TRBJ2-1; D might be TRBD1 (6 bases). Germline V gives CDR1 SGHRS, CDR2 YFSETQ. V was trimmed by 0 bases and J by 4 bases, leaving 8 bases between them. The CDR3 runs to 14 residues. The CDR3 spells CASSLGTVYNEQFF. CDR3 nucleotides: TGCGCCAGCAGCTTGGGGACAGTTTACAATGAGCAGTTCTTC.

V and J are TRBV7-6 and TRBJ2-7; 12 nucleotides align to TRBD2. The J segment lost 3 bases and the V segment lost 0 bases, leaving 6 bases of the junction unmatched. Germline loops: CDR1 SGHVS, CDR2 FNYEAQ. The CDR3 has 17 amino acids. The DNA for the CDR3 is TGTGCCAGCAGCTTAGCAACCGGACTAGCGGGGTACTACGAGCAGTACTTC. This gives the protein CASSLATGLAGYYEQYF.